The clone carrying this TCR beta chain showed up just a few times. Antigen: not known. The CDR3 consists of 11 residues. V lost 2 bases and J 11 bases, leaving 9 bases between the germline ends. The sample originates from a study of T cell repertoires in cytomegalovirus infection. In the study overall: CMV epitopes that were recently identified and HLA-C-restricted were used alongside well-studied HLA-B-restricted ones. Public signatures in TCR beta pointed to CMV infection and matching HLA type.

TCRdb redid the calling of the reads with MiXCR, one entry per CDR3 protein. The data contain some 220,000 distinct CDR3 sequences, 35% to 40% of them seen just once; the ten biggest clones take up 59%. Whole-study findings and limits: HLA-C-restricted CMV-specific TCR beta clonotypes prevailed in the ex vivo response.

The sequence derives from a human donor in good health (CMV status not recorded). Some clones in this sample may be carry-over from other donors' samples. This rearrangement joins TRBV12-3 or TRBV12-4 to TRBJ1-1; D perhaps matches TRBD1 (6 bases). The sample here was CD8+ T cells from cultured PBMCs, taken from culture after CMV antigen stimulation. The CDR3 is CASSLSGDAFF. The CDR3 coding sequence is TGTGCCAGCAGTTTATCAGGGGATGCTTTCTTT.